This T cell receptor (beta chain) was found in a study of CD8 T cells in ankylosing spondylitis. Overall study findings and caveats: A motif of 7 to 9 highly homologous TCR beta variants was seen as apparently characteristic of ankylosing spondylitis blood.

Using quantitative 5'-RACE with molecular barcodes, the authors made TCR beta libraries. From the 5' RACE reads, TCRdb called clonotypes with MiXCR, one entry per CDR3 protein. In the table there are 700,000 to 1,000,000 distinct CDR3 sequences, about 11% of which are singletons. This clonotype appeared many times. The antigen is unknown. The CDR3 is made up of 13 amino acids. With 7 bases removed from V and 8 bases from J, the gap between germline ends came to 14 bases. Germline-derived CDR1 and CDR2 are WSHSY and SAAADI. The J gene is TRBJ2-2, the V gene TRBV10-2, with D possibly being TRBD2 (6 bases). The source is a male donor with ankylosing spondylitis. The sample taken for sequencing was blood, either unsorted or a sorted T cell fraction (not recorded which). CDR3 sequence reads: CASMDGTEGELFF. For the CDR3, the DNA is TGCGCCAGCATGGACGGGACTGAGGGGGAGCTGTTTTTT.